The 29 T cell receptor beta chains below all came from one sample that was sequenced in a study of T cell responses to AZD1222 COVID-19 vaccine. Measured with immunoSEQ multiplex PCR; TCRdb has only the in-frame clones, and not every one. The profile covers about 110,000 clones, with roughly nine tenths appearing a single time and approximately 7.9% taken by the ten largest. Here the sequenced sample was peripheral blood, taken on day 0 of AZD1222 vaccination. Receptor source: an adult in good health.

This clone was observed once. This chain uses TRBV9 with TRBJ1-3, with a tentative D call TRBD1 (5 bases). This CDR3 is 14 amino acids long. Deletions cut 3 bases from V and 0 bases from J, with 7 bases between. Germline lookup yields CDR1 SGDLS and CDR2 YYNGEE. The CDR3, as DNA: TGTGCCAGCAGCGAGGGGTACTCTGGAAACACCATATATTTT. It specifies CASSEGYSGNTIYF.

The chain has TRBV3-1 (or the pseudogene TRBV3-2) and TRBJ1-1; tentative D call: TRBD1 (6 bases). With 1 base removed from V and 8 bases from J, the gap between germline ends came to 11 bases. CDR3 size: 13 residues. Germline V CDR1 and CDR2: LGHDT, YNNKEL (reference sequence). Here the CDR3 reads CASSQGTVREAFF. The DNA of the CDR3 is TGTGCCAGCAGCCAAGGGACAGTGCGCGAAGCTTTCTTT.

About this clone itself: A read error may account for a junction end that differs from germline. The chain is built from TRBV11-2 and TRBJ1-6; 8 bases line up with TRBD1. Germline CDR1 SGHAT, CDR2 FQNNGV. The CDR3 is 15 residues long. CDR3 nucleotide sequence: TGTGCCAGCAGATTAGCAGGGGGCCGAGCGTCACCCCTCCACTTT. This gives the protein CASRLAGGRASPLHF. The variable domain in full, with the rest retrieved from reference TRBV11-2 and TRBJ1-6, is EAGVAQSPRYKIIEKRQSVAFWCNPISGHATLYWYQQILGQGPKLLIQFQNNGVVDDSQLPKDRFSAERLKGVDSTLKIQPAKLEDSAVYLCASRLAGGRASPLHFGNGTRLTVT.

This clone was seen once. The V and J genes are TRBV7-9 and TRBJ2-2, with D perhaps TRBD1 (6 bases). The V end lost 5 bases, the J end lost 1 base, and 11 bases lay between the germline ends. The CDR3 runs to 15 residues. Looked up from germline, CDR1 is SEHNR and CDR2 is FQNEAQ (reference sequence). This CDR3 reads CASSRTGKNTGELFF. The CDR3 DNA follows: TGTGCCAGCAGCCGAACAGGGAAGAACACCGGGGAGCTGTTTTTT. The whole variable domain, filled in from reference TRBV7-9 and TRBJ2-2, reads DTGVSQNPRHKITKRGQNVTFRCDPISEHNRLYWYRQTLGQGPEFLTYFQNEAQLEKSRLLSDRFSAERPKGSFSTLEIQRTEQGDSAMYLCASSRTGKNTGELFFGEGSRLTVL.

The chain recombines TRBV19 with TRBJ1-4; D not certain. The CDR3 is 16 residues long. Trimming removed 2 bases from V and 7 bases from J, with 17 bases in between. CDR1 and CDR2 (germline): LNHDA, SQIVND (reference sequence). CDR3 loop: CASSIRTGKGAEKLFF. Here the CDR3 DNA reads TGTGCCAGTAGTATACGGACGGGGAAGGGTGCTGAAAAACTGTTTTTT.

The count of this clone is one. The chain recombines TRBV27 with TRBJ2-1, with D tentatively TRBD2 (5 bases). This CDR3 has 14 residues. Germline lookup yields CDR1 MNHEY and CDR2 SMNVEV (reference sequence). V was shortened by 6 bases and J by 3 bases, with 12 bases between the two germline ends. The CDR3 is CASSASSSYNEQFF. The CDR3 nucleotides read TGTGCCAGCAGCGCTTCTAGCAGCTACAATGAGCAGTTCTTC.

The chain joins TRBV6-4 to TRBJ1-2, with D possibly TRBD1 on 5 matching bases. The CDR3 has 15 residues. Trimming removed 4 bases at V and 5 bases at J, with 17 bases between. The germline gives CDR1 MRHNA, CDR2 SNTAGT. CDR3: CASSAAGNSFYGYTF. CDR3 nucleotide sequence: TGTGCCAGCAGTGCCGCAGGGAACTCCTTTTATGGCTACACCTTC.

For this clone: Other DNA sequences in this sample translate to the same CDR3. The chain employs TRBV7-9 and TRBJ1-1; no firm D call. CDR1 is SEHNR and CDR2 is FQNEAQ in the germline V gene (reference sequence). CDR3 length: 13 residues. The V end lost 2 bases, the J end lost 2 bases, and 6 bases lay between the germline ends. CDR3 amino acids: CASSLQVNTEAFF. As DNA, the CDR3 is TGTGCCAGCAGCTTACAAGTAAACACTGAAGCTTTCTTT.

The chain uses TRBV7-2 and TRBJ2-7, with D unresolved. Germline lookup yields CDR1 SGHTA and CDR2 FQGNSA. The CDR3 covers 13 residues. Trimming removed 7 bases at V and 5 bases at J, with 15 bases between. In DNA, the CDR3 is TGTGCCAGCACCGAATACATTGCCGACGAGCAGTACTTC. Its translation is CASTEYIADEQYF.

CDR3 in DNA: TGTGCCAGCACCCTCCAGGAGGGGGTATCACCCCTCCACTTT. Translated: CASTLQEGVSPLHF. This chain uses TRBV27 with TRBJ1-6; tentative D call: TRBD1 (6 bases). Deletions cut 7 bases from V and 10 bases from J, with 17 bases between. Germline V lookup: CDR1 MNHEY, CDR2 SMNVEV (reference sequence). This CDR3 has 14 amino acids.

The rearrangement links TRBV7-2 to TRBJ2-6; 8 bases map to TRBD1. This CDR3 comprises 19 residues. Germline CDR1 reads SGHTA; CDR2 reads FQGNSA. The V and J ends lost 0 bases and 4 bases, in that order; junction bases with no gene match: 11. The CDR3 here is CASSLARAGGATGANVLTF. The CDR3, as DNA: TGTGCCAGCAGCTTAGCGAGGGCAGGGGGCGCGACAGGGGCCAACGTCCTGACTTTC.

The chain recombines TRBV5-8 with TRBJ1-1; D may be TRBD1 (5 bases). The CDR3 spans 15 residues. The germline V gene encodes CDR1 SGHTS and CDR2 YDEGEE. V was clipped by 2 bases and J by 5 bases, with 16 bases between them. CDR3 sequence reads: CASSFLAGILTEAFF. The DNA for the CDR3 is TGTGCCAGCAGCTTTTTGGCAGGGATATTGACTGAAGCTTTCTTT.

This sequence joins TRBV7-2 and TRBJ1-2; D is unclear. Trimming cost V 1 base and J 0 bases, with 6 bases left between them. Germline loops: CDR1 SGHTA, CDR2 FQGNSA. The CDR3 length is 14 residues. The CDR3 reads CASSLGEANYGYTF. As DNA, the CDR3 is TGTGCCAGCAGCTTAGGGGAAGCTAACTATGGCTACACCTTC. Variable domain in full (rest from reference TRBV7-2 and TRBJ1-2): GAGVSQSPSNKVTEKGKDVELRCDPISGHTALYWYRQSLGQGLEFLIYFQGNSAPDKSGLPSDRFSAERTGGSVSTLTIQRTQQEDSAVYLCASSLGEANYGYTFGSGTRLTVV.

This chain connects TRBV19 to TRBJ1-2, with 9 bases aligning to TRBD1. Trimming removed 6 bases from V and 6 bases from J; junction bases left unmatched: 8. Germline V CDR1 and CDR2: LNHDA, SQIVND (reference sequence). This CDR3 region has 14 residues. CDR3 sequence (DNA): TGTGCCAGTAGCCCGGACAGGGGAGGGGATGGCTACACCTTC. Residues: CASSPDRGGDGYTF.

This clone was counted between two and nine times. The chain links TRBV2 to TRBJ1-3, with D tentatively TRBD1 (6 bases). V lost 6 bases, J lost 0 bases, and 12 bases lay in between. Per germline, CDR1 SNHLY and CDR2 FYNNEI. CDR3 size: 15 residues. CDR3 nucleotide sequence: TGTGCCAGCAGGACCACAGGGTCCTCTGGAAACACCATATATTTT. Encoded protein: CASRTTGSSGNTIYF.

This clone was recorded once. The chain is built from TRBV30 and TRBJ1-1; D uncertain. The CDR3 length is 14 residues. The V end lost 3 bases, the J end lost 0 bases, and 11 bases lay between the germline ends. Germline assignment: CDR1 GTSNPN and CDR2 SVGIG (reference sequence). The CDR3 DNA sequence: TGTGCCTGGAGGCAGAAAAATTTGAACACTGAAGCTTTCTTT. Protein product: CAWRQKNLNTEAFF.

The sample holds a few counts of this clone. The chain couples TRBV4-3 to TRBJ1-2; 11 nucleotides line up with TRBD1. This CDR3 comprises 16 residues. The ends lost 0 bases at V and 8 bases at J; junction bases unmatched: 8. The germline V gene has CDR1 LGHNA and CDR2 YSLEER. The CDR3 DNA reads as TGCGCCAGCAGCCAAGACGGGACAGGGGGTAATGGAGGCTACACCTTC. Protein: CASSQDGTGGNGGYTF.

The chain joins TRBV11-1 to TRBJ2-2, with a weak D call TRBD2 (5 bases). The CDR3 consists of 14 residues. CDR1 is SGHAT and CDR2 is FQDESV in the germline V gene (reference sequence). Trimming pared 5 bases from V and 7 bases from J, leaving 14 bases between. CDR3 residues: CASSRVLGSGELFF. The CDR3 DNA follows: TGTGCCAGCAGCCGGGTGCTGGGGAGCGGGGAGCTGTTTTTT. The entire variable domain, with the rest obtained from reference TRBV11-1 and TRBJ2-2, is as follows: EAEVAQSPRYKITEKSQAVAFWCDPISGHATLYWYRQILGQGPELLVQFQDESVVDDSQLPKDRFSAERLKGVDSTLKIQPAELGDSAMYLCASSRVLGSGELFFGEGSRLTVL.

This clone has just one count. The rearrangement links TRBV5-6 to TRBJ1-1; perhaps TRBD1 as D (6 bases). This CDR3 contains 16 residues. V was cut by 1 base and J by 1 base, with 14 bases left in between. Germline lookup yields CDR1 SGHDT and CDR2 YYEEEE. The CDR3 loop is CASSLWFQGTNTEAFF. CDR3 sequence (DNA): TGTGCCAGCAGCTTGTGGTTTCAGGGGACGAACACTGAAGCTTTCTTT.

This clone has only a few counts. The genes are TRBV30 and TRBJ1-5; a weak D match, TRBD1 (5 bases). CDR1 is GTSNPN and CDR2 is SVGIG in the germline V gene (reference sequence). Trimming removed 2 bases at V and 5 bases at J, with 25 bases between. The CDR3 has 18 residues. DNA of the CDR3: TGTGCCTGGAGTTACGCCCGGGATTCGACAGTAAGGCATCAGCCCCAGCATTTT. Encoded protein: CAWSYARDSTVRHQPQHF.

The chain recombines TRBV12-3 or TRBV12-4 with TRBJ1-1; D uncertain. The V gene lost 6 bases and the J gene lost 5 bases, with 13 bases spanning the gap. This CDR3 is built from 13 residues. CDR3 bases: TGTGCCAGCAGCCTCGTTCGGGGAACTGAAGCTTTCTTT. Translation: CASSLVRGTEAFF.

The chain recombines TRBV4-3 with TRBJ1-2; possible D gene TRBD1, 5 bases. V was clipped by 1 base and J by 8 bases, with 17 bases between them. This CDR3 is built from 15 residues. Germline lookup yields CDR1 LGHNA and CDR2 YSLEER. CDR3 DNA sequence: TGCGCCAGCAGCCAAGCCACTCAGGGATCCGGGGGCTACACCTTC. It codes for CASSQATQGSGGYTF.

The chain joins TRBV6-5 to TRBJ2-7, with D unresolved. V was pared by 5 bases and J by 4 bases, with 15 bases between. CDR3 length equals 14 residues. The germline CDR1 and CDR2 sequences are MNHEY and SVGAGI. This CDR3 reads CASSKNQMLYEQYF. CDR3 DNA sequence: TGTGCCAGCAGTAAGAACCAAATGCTTTACGAGCAGTACTTC.

The genes are TRBV6-1 and TRBJ2-1; D is undetermined. Trimming stripped 1 base from V and 9 bases from J, with 13 bases between. Germline lookup yields CDR1 MNHNS and CDR2 SASEGT. There are 14 residues in the CDR3. This CDR3 is CASSEVDEWGEQFF. Written as DNA, the CDR3 is TGTGCCAGCAGTGAAGTGGACGAGTGGGGTGAGCAGTTCTTC.

This clone occurred once. The chain combines TRBV3-1 (or the pseudogene TRBV3-2) with TRBJ2-2, with D unresolved. Germline CDR1 and CDR2: LGHDT and YNNKEL (reference sequence). The CDR3 has 12 amino acids. V was shortened by 1 base and J by 15 bases, with 12 bases between the two germline ends. The CDR3 region is CASSQVSRFVFF. CDR3 DNA sequence: TGTGCCAGCAGCCAAGTCTCCCGGTTTGTGTTTTTT.

V and J are TRBV12-5 and TRBJ1-1; 7 bases line up with TRBD1. Trimming removed 11 bases from V and 3 bases from J; junction bases left unmatched: 9. Germline V CDR1 and CDR2: LGHNT, FRNRAP. The CDR3 totals 13 residues. CDR3 sequence: CASNRDSYTEAFF. Here the CDR3 DNA reads TGTGCTTCCAACCGGGACAGCTACACTGAAGCTTTCTTT.

The gene calls are TRBV5-1 and TRBJ2-1; 8 positions agree with TRBD2. This CDR3 is built from 15 residues. Losses at the gene ends were 0 bases for V and 7 bases for J; bases not matched to a gene: 6. CDR1 SGHRS and CDR2 YFSETQ come from the germline V gene. The CDR3 DNA reads as TGCGCCAGCAGCTTGGGGACTAGCAGTTTGAATGAGCAGTTCTTC. Amino acid sequence: CASSLGTSSLNEQFF.

The rearrangement links TRBV30 to TRBJ2-1; weak D call: TRBD2 (6 bases). Trimming took 1 base from V and 0 from J, leaving 10 bases between them. Germline V gives CDR1 GTSNPN, CDR2 SVGIG (reference sequence). CDR3 length: 15 amino acids. As DNA, the CDR3 is TGTGCCTGGAGTGGTAGCGGCGGCTCCTACAATGAGCAGTTCTTC. Protein sequence: CAWSGSGGSYNEQFF.

The genes are TRBV5-6 and TRBJ2-1, with 8 bases matching TRBD2. Per the germline V gene, CDR1 is SGHDT and CDR2 is YYEEEE. This CDR3 contains 15 residues. J gave up 4 bases and V 4 bases, and 7 bases lay outside the gene matches. CDR3 sequence (DNA): TGTGCCAGCAGCGGGCTAGCGGGCGTGTACAATGAGCAGTTCTTC. Translating it yields CASSGLAGVYNEQFF.